This T cell receptor (beta chain) derives from a study of blood T cell repertoires in COVID-19. Overall study: Samples taken during acute and convalescent COVID-19 were collected in the United States, Italy and Spain. The cDNA or gDNA used as material had been derived from T cells, B-cell-depleted T cells, or PBMCs.

Trimming stripped 3 bases from V and 2 bases from J, with 19 bases between. Germline assignment: CDR1 MDHEN and CDR2 SYDVKM. CDR3 size: 17 residues. Profiled with immunoSEQ multiplex PCR; TCRdb holds only in-frame clones, not every one. The repertoire holds a few hundred thousand clones, with around 83% as singletons. The genes are TRBV28 and TRBJ2-5, with a tentative D call TRBD1 (5 bases). Sequencing was carried out using peripheral blood. The receptor was isolated from a woman aged 50 to 60 with acute or convalescent COVID-19. The CDR3 loop is CASSLPRQGDYQETQYF. DNA of the CDR3: TGTGCCAGCAGTTTGCCTCGGCAGGGTGATTATCAAGAGACCCAGTACTTC. The full variable domain, with the rest looked up from reference TRBV28 and TRBJ2-5, is DVKVTQSSRYLVKRTGEKVFLECVQDMDHENMFWYRQDPGLGLRLIYFSYDVKMKEKGDIPEGYSVSREKKERFSLILESASTNQTSMYLCASSLPRQGDYQETQYFGPGTRLLVL.